These 15 T cell receptor beta chains originate from one sample sequenced in a study of OX40 agonist ivuxolimab in advanced cancers. The method was immunoSEQ multiplex PCR; TCRdb's version includes in-frame clones alone and lacks a portion of them. The sample lists about 68,000 clones; 86% were seen once. Source: CD4+ or CD8+ T cells sorted from blood, taken in a trial of the OX40 agonist ivuxolimab. The receptors come from an adult with an advanced solid tumor such as melanoma, head and neck, liver or kidney cancer.

This clone was seen just once. This chain links TRBV6-1 with TRBJ2-7, with a weak D call TRBD1 (5 bases). The CDR3 runs to 13 residues. V was pared by 5 bases and J by 3 bases, with 11 bases between. CDR1 and CDR2 from the germline V gene are MNHNS and SASEGT. In nucleotides, the CDR3 is TGTGCCAGCAGTTGGACACTTCGCTACGAGCAGTACTTC. Its translation: CASSWTLRYEQYF.

This clone was seen only a few times. The gene calls are TRBV7-9 and TRBJ1-6; D is ambiguous. Trimming left V 1 base short and J 7 bases short, with 8 bases between. Per germline, CDR1 SEHNR and CDR2 FQNEAQ (reference sequence). The CDR3 loop spans 14 amino acids. The CDR3 reads CASSLEMVNSPLHF. CDR3 sequence (DNA): TGTGCCAGCAGCTTAGAGATGGTCAATTCACCCCTCCACTTT.

This chain uses TRBV18 with TRBJ2-2; D not resolved. V was pared by 2 bases and J by 7 bases, with 11 bases between. CDR3 length: 14 residues. Germline CDR1 and CDR2: KGHSH and LQKENI. CDR3 sequence: CASSPIPRHGELFF. The CDR3 nucleotides are TGTGCCAGCTCACCAATCCCCCGGCACGGGGAGCTGTTTTTT.

A remark on this clone: Since the CDR3 does not end with the conserved phenylalanine or tryptophan, this likely comes from a read error. The DNA is omitted, as the CDR3 cannot be located on it reliably, and the CDR3 follows TCRdb's listing. The J gene is TRBJ2-3, the V gene TRBV2; TRBD2 is the table's D call, not checked against the DNA. The CDR3 is 14 residues long, counting both termini. CDR1 SNHLY and CDR2 FYNNEI come from the germline V gene. The CDR3 loop reads CASRDSGVPAPLSY.

CDR3 in DNA: TGTGCCAGCAGCTTACTTTCCGGGACAGGGGGTAATTCACCCCTCCACTTT. Its translation is CASSLLSGTGGNSPLHF. This rearrangement joins TRBV11-2 to TRBJ1-6; TRBD1 matches at 11 bases. The V gene's germline CDR1 is SGHAT and CDR2 FQNNGV. The V gene end was trimmed by 2 bases and the J gene end by 6 bases; junction bases not matched to a gene: 6. The CDR3 totals 17 residues.

V is TRBV7-8 and J is TRBJ1-5, with D tentatively TRBD1 (5 bases). CDR1 is SGHVS, CDR2 FQNEAQ, per germline. Deletions cut 2 bases from V and 4 bases from J, with 6 bases between. This CDR3 has 13 residues. The CDR3 DNA reads TGTGCCAGCAGCTTACGGGGGAATCAGCCCCAGCATTTT. Translated: CASSLRGNQPQHF. Full variable domain (rest looked up from reference TRBV7-8 and TRBJ1-5): GAGVSQSPRYKVAKRGQDVALRCDPISGHVSLFWYQQALGQGPEFLTYFQNEAQLDKSGLPSDRFFAERPEGSVSTLKIQRTQQEDSAVYLCASSLRGNQPQHFGDGTRLSIL.

V usage is TRBV28 and J usage is TRBJ1-4; D is uncertain. V gave up 6 bases and J gave up 4 bases, with 9 bases separating them. Germline V CDR1 and CDR2: MDHEN, SYDVKM. The CDR3 totals 13 residues. CDR3 loop: CASSPSFNEKLFF. As DNA, the CDR3 is TGTGCCAGCAGCCCCTCGTTTAATGAAAAACTGTTTTTT.

This chain uses TRBV4-3 with TRBJ2-7, with a tentative D call TRBD2 (5 bases). Trimming stripped 0 bases from V and 6 bases from J, with 12 bases between. Germline V lookup: CDR1 LGHNA, CDR2 YSLEER. This CDR3 spans 14 amino acids. CDR3 nucleotide sequence: TGCGCCAGCAGCCAAGAGCTCCTCCGGGGCGAGCAGTACTTC. It is translated as CASSQELLRGEQYF.

This sequence joins TRBV5-6 and TRBJ1-5; the D gene is possibly TRBD1 (5 bases). This CDR3 contains 14 residues. Per the germline V gene, CDR1 is SGHDT and CDR2 is YYEEEE. Deletions cut 4 bases from V and 6 bases from J, with 14 bases between. In DNA form, the CDR3 reads TGTGCCAGCAGCCGCGGGCGGGGGGGTCAGCCCCAGCATTTT. As protein: CASSRGRGGQPQHF.

This clone was seen only a few times. V gene TRBV9 combines with J gene TRBJ1-1, with D perhaps TRBD1 (6 bases). The V end lost 6 bases, the J end lost 1 base, and 22 bases lay between the germline ends. The V gene's germline CDR1 is SGDLS and CDR2 YYNGEE. The CDR3 has 17 amino acids. The CDR3 spells CASTPGALLDRNTEAFF. In nucleotides, the CDR3 is TGTGCCAGCACCCCTGGGGCCCTTTTGGACAGGAACACTGAAGCTTTCTTT.

The chain combines TRBV11-1 with TRBJ2-7; 10 nucleotides match TRBD1. The CDR3 consists of 14 residues. In germline, CDR1 is SGHAT, CDR2 FQDESV (reference sequence). V lost 5 bases and J lost 2; bases outside the gene matches: 3. CDR3 amino acids: CASSPGQGAYEQYF. The CDR3 nucleotides are TGTGCCAGCAGCCCCGGACAGGGGGCCTACGAGCAGTACTTC.

The chain uses TRBV30 and TRBJ2-7; 9 bases match TRBD1. The CDR3 runs 15 residues. The germline V gene has CDR1 GTSNPN and CDR2 SVGIG (reference sequence). V shed 4 bases and J 3 bases; nucleotides not matched to a gene: 10. Here the CDR3 reads CAWILQGAQIYEQYF. Written as DNA, the CDR3 is TGTGCCTGGATCTTACAGGGGGCTCAAATCTACGAGCAGTACTTC.

In nucleotides, the CDR3 is TGTGCCAGCAGCTTACCGGGACATGGAAGTGTAGAGCAGTACTTC. Amino acids: CASSLPGHGSVEQYF. This chain uses TRBV7-2 with TRBJ2-7, with D possibly TRBD1 on 6 matching bases. V lost 2 bases and J 7 bases, leaving 18 bases between the germline ends. CDR1 is SGHTA and CDR2 is FQGNSA in the germline V gene. CDR3 length equals 15 residues. The full variable domain, rest sourced from reference TRBV7-2 and TRBJ2-7, is GAGVSQSPSNKVTEKGKDVELRCDPISGHTALYWYRQSLGQGLEFLIYFQGNSAPDKSGLPSDRFSAERTGGSVSTLTIQRTQQEDSAVYLCASSLPGHGSVEQYFGPGTRLTVT.

The V gene is TRBV4-3, the J gene TRBJ1-4; D is perhaps TRBD1 (6 bases). The ends were cut back, 1 base at V and 8 bases at J, with 14 bases in the middle. This CDR3 contains 15 residues. Germline CDR1 and CDR2: LGHNA and YSLEER. The CDR3 nucleotides are TGCGCCAGCAGCCAAGGTACCGACAGGTACGAAAAACTGTTTTTT. Residues: CASSQGTDRYEKLFF.

The chain uses TRBV6-6 and TRBJ1-6; no clear D. Deletions cut 0 bases from V and 7 bases from J, with 1 base between. Germline V gene lookup returns CDR1 MNHNY and CDR2 SVGAGI (reference sequence). CDR3 size: 12 residues. The CDR3 is CASSYSNSPLHF. As DNA, the CDR3 is TGTGCCAGCAGTTACTCGAATTCACCCCTCCACTTT.